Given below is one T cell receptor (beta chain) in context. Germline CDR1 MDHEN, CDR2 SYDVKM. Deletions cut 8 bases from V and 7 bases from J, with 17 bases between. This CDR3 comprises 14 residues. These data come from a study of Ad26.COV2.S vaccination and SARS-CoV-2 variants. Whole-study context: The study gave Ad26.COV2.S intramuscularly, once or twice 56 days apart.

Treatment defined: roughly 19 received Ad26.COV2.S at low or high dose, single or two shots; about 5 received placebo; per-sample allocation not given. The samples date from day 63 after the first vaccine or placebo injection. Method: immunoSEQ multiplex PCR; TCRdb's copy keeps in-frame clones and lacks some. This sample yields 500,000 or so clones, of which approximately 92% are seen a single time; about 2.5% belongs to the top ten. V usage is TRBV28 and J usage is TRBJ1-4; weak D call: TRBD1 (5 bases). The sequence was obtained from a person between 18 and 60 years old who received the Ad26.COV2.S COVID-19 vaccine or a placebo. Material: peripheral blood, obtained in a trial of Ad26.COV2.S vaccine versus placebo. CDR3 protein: CASSSTRQGEKLFF. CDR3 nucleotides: TGTGCCAGCTCGTCGACCCGGCAGGGTGAAAAACTGTTTTTT.